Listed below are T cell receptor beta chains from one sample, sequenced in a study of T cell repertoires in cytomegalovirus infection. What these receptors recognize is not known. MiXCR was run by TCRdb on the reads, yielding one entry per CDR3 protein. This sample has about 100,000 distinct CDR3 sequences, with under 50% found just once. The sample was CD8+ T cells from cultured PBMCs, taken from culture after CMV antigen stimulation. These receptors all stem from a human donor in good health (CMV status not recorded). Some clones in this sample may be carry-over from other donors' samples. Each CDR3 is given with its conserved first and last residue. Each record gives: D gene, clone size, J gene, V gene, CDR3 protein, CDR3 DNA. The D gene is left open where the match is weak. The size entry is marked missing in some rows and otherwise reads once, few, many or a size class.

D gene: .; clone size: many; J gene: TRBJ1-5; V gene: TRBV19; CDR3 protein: CASKLGGQPQHF; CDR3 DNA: TGTGCCAGTAAGTTGGGGGGTCAGCCCCAGCATTTT
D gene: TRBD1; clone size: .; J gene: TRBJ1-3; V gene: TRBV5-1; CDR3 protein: CASSLGDRGAGNTIYF; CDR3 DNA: TGCGCCAGCAGCTTGGGGGACAGGGGAGCTGGAAACACCATATATTTT
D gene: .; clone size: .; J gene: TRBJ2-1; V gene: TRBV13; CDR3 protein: CASSSRDLYGDEQFF; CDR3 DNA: TGTGCCAGCAGCTCCCGGGACCTTTATGGCGATGAGCAGTTCTTC
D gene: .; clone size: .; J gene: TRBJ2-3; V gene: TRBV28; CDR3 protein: CASSPLGTDTQYF; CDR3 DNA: TGTGCCAGCAGTCCACTAGGGACAGATACGCAGTATTTT
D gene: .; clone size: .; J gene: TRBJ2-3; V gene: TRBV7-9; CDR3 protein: CASSPRDTQYF; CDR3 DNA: TGTGCCAGCAGCCCTCGGGATACGCAGTATTTT
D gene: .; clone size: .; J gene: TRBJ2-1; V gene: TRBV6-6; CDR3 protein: CASSYFPLPRSSYNEQFF; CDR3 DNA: TGTGCCAGCAGTTACTTTCCGCTGCCTCGGAGCTCCTACAATGAGCAGTTCTTC
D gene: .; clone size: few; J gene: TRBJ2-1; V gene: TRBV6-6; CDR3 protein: CASSPPRGSSYNEQFF; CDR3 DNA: TGTGCCAGCAGCCCCCCTCGGGGGAGCTCCTACAATGAGCAGTTCTTC
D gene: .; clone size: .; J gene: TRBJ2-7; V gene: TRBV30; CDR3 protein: CAWSGPSEQYF; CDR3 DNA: TGTGCCTGGAGTGGGCCCTCCGAGCAGTACTTC
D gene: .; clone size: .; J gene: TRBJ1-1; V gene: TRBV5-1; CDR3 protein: CASSFDNMNTEAFF; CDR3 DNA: TGCGCCAGCAGCTTCGACAACATGAACACTGAAGCTTTCTTT
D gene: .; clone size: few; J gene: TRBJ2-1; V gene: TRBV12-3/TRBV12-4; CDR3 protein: CASSLLGGYNEQFF; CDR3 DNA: TGTGCCAGCAGTTTATTGGGGGGCTACAATGAGCAGTTCTTC
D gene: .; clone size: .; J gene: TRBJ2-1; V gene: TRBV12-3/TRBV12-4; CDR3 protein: CASSLTRGYNEQFF; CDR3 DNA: TGTGCCAGCAGCTTAACCCGCGGGTACAATGAGCAGTTCTTC
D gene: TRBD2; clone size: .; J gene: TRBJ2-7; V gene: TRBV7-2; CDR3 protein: CASAWGGGFEQYF; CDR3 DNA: TGTGCCAGCGCCTGGGGGGGAGGGTTCGAGCAGTACTTC
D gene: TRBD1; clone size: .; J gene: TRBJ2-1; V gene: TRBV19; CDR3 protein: CATRTGAFSYNEQFF; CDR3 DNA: TGTGCCACCAGAACAGGGGCTTTCTCCTACAATGAGCAGTTCTTC
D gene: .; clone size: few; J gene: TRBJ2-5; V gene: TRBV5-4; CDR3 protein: CASSSSGGTVPLLFGVETQYF; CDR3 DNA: TGTGCCAGCAGCTCCTCGGGGGGGACAGTGCCTCTCTTATTCGGGGTGGAGACCCAGTACTTC
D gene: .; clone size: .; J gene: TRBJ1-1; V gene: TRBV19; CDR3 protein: CASTPLGGNTEAFF; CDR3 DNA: TGTGCCAGTACGCCACTTGGGGGAAACACTGAAGCTTTCTTT
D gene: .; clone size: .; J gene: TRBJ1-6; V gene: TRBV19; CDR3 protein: CASKTESSYNSPLHF; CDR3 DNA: TGTGCCAGTAAGACGGAAAGCTCCTATAATTCACCCCTCCACTTT
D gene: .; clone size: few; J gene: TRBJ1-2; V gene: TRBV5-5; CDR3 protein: CASSLARANYGYTF; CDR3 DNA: TGTGCCAGCAGCTTGGCCCGAGCTAACTATGGCTACACCTTC
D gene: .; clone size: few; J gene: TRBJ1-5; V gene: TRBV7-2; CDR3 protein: CASSPAGGRGKDF; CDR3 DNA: TGTGCCAGCAGTCCTGCCGGGGGCCGGGGGAAGGATTTT
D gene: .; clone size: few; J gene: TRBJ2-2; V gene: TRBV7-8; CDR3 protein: CASSSGLRDGELFF; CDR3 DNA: TGTGCCAGCAGCTCAGGACTAAGAGACGGGGAGCTGTTTTTT
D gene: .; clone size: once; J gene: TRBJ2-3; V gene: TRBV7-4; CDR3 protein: CASSLLGPNTQYF; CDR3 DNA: TGTGCCAGCAGCTTACTGGGACCCAATACGCAGTATTTT
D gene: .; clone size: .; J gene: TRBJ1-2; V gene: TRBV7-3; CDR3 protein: CASSPTHLGTPYGYTF; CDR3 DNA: TGTGCCAGCAGCCCTACACATCTCGGGACACCCTATGGCTACACCTTC
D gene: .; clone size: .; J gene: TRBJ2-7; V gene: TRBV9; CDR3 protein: CASSVEGTSPYEQYF; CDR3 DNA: TGTGCCAGCAGCGTAGAGGGGACCTCCCCCTACGAGCAGTACTTC
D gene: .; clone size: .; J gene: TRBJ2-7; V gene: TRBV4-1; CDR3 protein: CASSGDTYEQYF; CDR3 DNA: TGCGCCAGCAGCGGAGACACCTACGAGCAGTACTTC
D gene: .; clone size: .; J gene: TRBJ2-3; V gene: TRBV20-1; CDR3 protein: CSARDLTGRSTDTQYF; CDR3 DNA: TGCAGTGCTAGAGATCTGACAGGACGAAGCACAGATACGCAGTATTTT